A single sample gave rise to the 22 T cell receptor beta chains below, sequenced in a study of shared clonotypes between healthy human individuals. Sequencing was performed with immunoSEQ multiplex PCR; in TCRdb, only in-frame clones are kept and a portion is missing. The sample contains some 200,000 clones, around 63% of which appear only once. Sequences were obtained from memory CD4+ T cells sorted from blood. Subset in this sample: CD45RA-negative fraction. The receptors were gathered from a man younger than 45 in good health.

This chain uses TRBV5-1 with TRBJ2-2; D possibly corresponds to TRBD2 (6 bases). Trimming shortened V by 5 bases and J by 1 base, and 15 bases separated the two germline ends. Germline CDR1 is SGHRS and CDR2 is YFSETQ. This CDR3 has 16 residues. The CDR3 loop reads CASSLRGRLNTGELFF. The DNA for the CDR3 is TGCGCCAGCAGTTTGCGGGGCAGATTGAACACCGGGGAGCTGTTTTTT. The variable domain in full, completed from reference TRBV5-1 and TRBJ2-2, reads KAGVTQTPRYLIKTRGQQVTLSCSPISGHRSVSWYQQTPGQGLQFLFEYFSETQRNKGNFPGRFSGRQFSNSRSEMNVSTLELGDSALYLCASSLRGRLNTGELFFGEGSRLTVL.

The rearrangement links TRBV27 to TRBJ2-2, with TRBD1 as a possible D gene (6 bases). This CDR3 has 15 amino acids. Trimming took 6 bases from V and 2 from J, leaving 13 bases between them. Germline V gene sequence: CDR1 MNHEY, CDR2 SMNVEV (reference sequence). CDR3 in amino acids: CASRLGTFNTGELFF. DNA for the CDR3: TGTGCCAGCAGGCTCGGGACATTCAACACCGGGGAGCTGTTTTTT.

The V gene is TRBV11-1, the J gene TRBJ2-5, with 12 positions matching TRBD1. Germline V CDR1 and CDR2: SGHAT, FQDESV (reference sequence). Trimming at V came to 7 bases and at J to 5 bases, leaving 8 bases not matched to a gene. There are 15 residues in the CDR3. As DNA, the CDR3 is TGTGCCAGCAACTCGGGACAGGGGGCGTCGGAGACCCAGTACTTC. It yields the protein CASNSGQGASETQYF.

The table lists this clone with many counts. The CDR3 nucleotides are TGCGCCAGCAGCCTCACAACCAACACCGGGGAGCTGTTTTTT. Protein sequence: CASSLTTNTGELFF. The chain employs TRBV5-1 and TRBJ2-2; D is unresolved. Trimming pared 4 bases from V and 2 bases from J, leaving 9 bases between. The CDR3 is 14 residues long. Germline V gene data show CDR1 as SGHRS and CDR2 as YFSETQ.

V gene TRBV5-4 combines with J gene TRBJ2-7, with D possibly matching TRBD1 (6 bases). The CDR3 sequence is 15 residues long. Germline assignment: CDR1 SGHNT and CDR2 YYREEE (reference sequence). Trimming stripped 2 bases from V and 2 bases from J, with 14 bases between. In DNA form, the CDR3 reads TGTGCCAGCAGCTTTGCAGGACAGCCCCCCTACGAGCAGTACTTC. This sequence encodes CASSFAGQPPYEQYF.

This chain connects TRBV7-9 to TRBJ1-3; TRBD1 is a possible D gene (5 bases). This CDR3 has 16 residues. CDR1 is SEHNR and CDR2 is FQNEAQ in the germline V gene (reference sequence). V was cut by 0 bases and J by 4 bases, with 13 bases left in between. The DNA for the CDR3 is TGTGCCAGCAGCTTAGCAGGGACTTCGAGGGGAAACACCATATATTTT. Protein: CASSLAGTSRGNTIYF.

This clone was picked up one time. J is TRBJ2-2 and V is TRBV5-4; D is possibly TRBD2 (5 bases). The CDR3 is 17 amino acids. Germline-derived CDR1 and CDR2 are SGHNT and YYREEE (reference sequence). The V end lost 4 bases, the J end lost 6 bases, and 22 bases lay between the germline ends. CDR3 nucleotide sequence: TGTGCCAGCAGCCCCCGGGCCACCGGGATCGTAGCCGGGGAGCTGTTTTTT. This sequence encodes CASSPRATGIVAGELFF. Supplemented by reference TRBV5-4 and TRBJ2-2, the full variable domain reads ETGVTQSPTHLIKTRGQQVTLRCSSQSGHNTVSWYQQALGQGPQFIFQYYREEENGRGNFPPRFSGLQFPNYSSELNVNALELDDSALYLCASSPRATGIVAGELFFGEGSRLTVL.

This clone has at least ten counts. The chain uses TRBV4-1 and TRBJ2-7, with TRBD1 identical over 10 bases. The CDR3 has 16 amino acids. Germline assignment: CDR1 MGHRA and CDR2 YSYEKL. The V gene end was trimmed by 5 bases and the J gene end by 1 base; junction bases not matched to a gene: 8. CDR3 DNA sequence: TGCGCCAGCAGCAATGATCGGACAGGGGGTTCCTACGAGCAGTACTTC. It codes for CASSNDRTGGSYEQYF.

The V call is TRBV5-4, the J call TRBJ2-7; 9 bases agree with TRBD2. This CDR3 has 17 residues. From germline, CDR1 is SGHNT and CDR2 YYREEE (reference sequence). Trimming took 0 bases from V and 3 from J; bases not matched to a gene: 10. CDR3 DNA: TGTGCCAGCAGCTTGGGGGGGGCTAGCGGGACTATCTACGAGCAGTACTTC. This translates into CASSLGGASGTIYEQYF.

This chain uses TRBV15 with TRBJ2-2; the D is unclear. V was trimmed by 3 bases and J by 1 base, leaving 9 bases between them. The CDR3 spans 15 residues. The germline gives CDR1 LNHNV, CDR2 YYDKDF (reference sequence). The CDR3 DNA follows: TGTGCCACCAGCAGCCGACTTGAGAACACCGGGGAGCTGTTTTTT. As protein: CATSSRLENTGELFF.

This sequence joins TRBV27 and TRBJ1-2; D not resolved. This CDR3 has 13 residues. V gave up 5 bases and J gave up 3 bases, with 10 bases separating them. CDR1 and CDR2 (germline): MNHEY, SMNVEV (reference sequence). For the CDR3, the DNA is TGTGCCAGCAGTCCCGAGACGGACTATGGCTACACCTTC. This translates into CASSPETDYGYTF.

CDR3 nucleotide sequence: TGTGCCAGCAGCGTCCGATTCAACTACGAGCAGTACTTC. This gives the protein CASSVRFNYEQYF. V usage is TRBV9 and J usage is TRBJ2-7; no clear D gene. From germline, CDR1 is SGDLS and CDR2 YYNGEE. This CDR3 spans 13 amino acids. The V and J ends lost 2 bases and 3 bases respectively, with 9 bases between them.

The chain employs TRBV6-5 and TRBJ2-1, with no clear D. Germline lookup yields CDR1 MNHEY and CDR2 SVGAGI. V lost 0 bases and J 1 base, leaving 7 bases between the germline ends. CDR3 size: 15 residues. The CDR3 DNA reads TGTGCCAGCAGTTACTCTGCGAGGTCCTACAATGAGCAGTTCTTC. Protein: CASSYSARSYNEQFF.

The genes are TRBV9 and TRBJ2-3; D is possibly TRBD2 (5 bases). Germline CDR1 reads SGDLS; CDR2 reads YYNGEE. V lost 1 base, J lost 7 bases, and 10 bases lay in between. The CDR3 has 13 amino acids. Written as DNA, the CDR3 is TGTGCCAGCAGCGTATCCGGGGAGCATACGCAGTATTTT. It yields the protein CASSVSGEHTQYF. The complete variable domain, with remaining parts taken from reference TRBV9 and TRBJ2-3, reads DSGVTQTPKHLITATGQRVTLRCSPRSGDLSVYWYQQSLDQGLQFLIQYYNGEERAKGNILERFSAQQFPDLHSELNLSSLELGDSALYFCASSVSGEHTQYFGPGTRLTVL.

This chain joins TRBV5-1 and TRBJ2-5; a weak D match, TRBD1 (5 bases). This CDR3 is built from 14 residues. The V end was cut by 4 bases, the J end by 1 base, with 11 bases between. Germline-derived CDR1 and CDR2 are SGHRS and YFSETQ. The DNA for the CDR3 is TGCGCCAGCAGCCAGACAGCGCCCCAAGAGACCCAGTACTTC. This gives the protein CASSQTAPQETQYF. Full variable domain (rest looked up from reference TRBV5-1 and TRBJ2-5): KAGVTQTPRYLIKTRGQQVTLSCSPISGHRSVSWYQQTPGQGLQFLFEYFSETQRNKGNFPGRFSGRQFSNSRSEMNVSTLELGDSALYLCASSQTAPQETQYFGPGTRLLVL.

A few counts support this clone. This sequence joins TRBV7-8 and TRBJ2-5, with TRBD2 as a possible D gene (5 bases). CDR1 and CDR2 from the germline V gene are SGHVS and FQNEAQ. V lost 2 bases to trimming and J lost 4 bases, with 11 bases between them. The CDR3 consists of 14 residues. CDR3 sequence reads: CASSLSSRGETQYF. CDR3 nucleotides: TGTGCCAGCAGCTTATCGTCCCGGGGAGAGACCCAGTACTTC.

DNA for the CDR3: TGTGCCAGCAGTTTAGTCGGTAGCGGGAGACCGGAGACCCAGTACTTC. Its translation: CASSLVGSGRPETQYF. J is TRBJ2-5 and V is TRBV27, with 9 bases aligning to TRBD2. This CDR3 has 16 amino acids. The J segment lost 5 bases and the V segment lost 2 bases, leaving 9 bases of the junction unmatched. The V gene's germline CDR1 is MNHEY and CDR2 SMNVEV (reference sequence).

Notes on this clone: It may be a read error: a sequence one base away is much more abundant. The CDR3 loop is CASSPGTSGTDTQYF. CDR3 nucleotides: TGTGCCAGCAGTCCCGGGACTAGCGGCACAGATACGCAGTATTTT. The chain links TRBV5-4 to TRBJ2-3, with TRBD2 identical over 10 bases. The CDR3 runs to 15 residues. The trim removed 5 bases at V and 1 base at J, leaving 4 bases unmatched. Germline CDR1 and CDR2: SGHNT and YYREEE (reference sequence).

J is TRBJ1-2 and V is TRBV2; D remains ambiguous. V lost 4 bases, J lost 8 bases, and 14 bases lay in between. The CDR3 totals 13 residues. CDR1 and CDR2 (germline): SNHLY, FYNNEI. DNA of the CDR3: TGTGCCAGCAGTGTGAACATGCAAGTAGGCTACACCTTC. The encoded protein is CASSVNMQVGYTF.

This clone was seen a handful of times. CDR3 region: CASSRTQGPQHF. The DNA for the CDR3 is TGTGCCAGCAGTCGAACGCAGGGGCCCCAGCATTTT. This chain links TRBV6-5 with TRBJ1-5, with D possibly matching TRBD1 (5 bases). CDR3 length: 12 amino acids. Trimming left V 5 bases short and J 9 bases short, with 11 bases between. The V gene's germline CDR1 is MNHEY and CDR2 SVGAGI.

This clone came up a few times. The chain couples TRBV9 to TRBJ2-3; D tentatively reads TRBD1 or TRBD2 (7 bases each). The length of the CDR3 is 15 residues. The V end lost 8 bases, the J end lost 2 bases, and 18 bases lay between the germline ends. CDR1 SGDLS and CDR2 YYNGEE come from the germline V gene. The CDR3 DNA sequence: TGTGCCAGTAAAAGGGGGCTAGCGGCCACAGATACGCAGTATTTT. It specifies CASKRGLAATDTQYF. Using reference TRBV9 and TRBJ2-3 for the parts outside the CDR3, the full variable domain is DSGVTQTPKHLITATGQRVTLRCSPRSGDLSVYWYQQSLDQGLQFLIQYYNGEERAKGNILERFSAQQFPDLHSELNLSSLELGDSALYFCASKRGLAATDTQYFGPGTRLTVL.

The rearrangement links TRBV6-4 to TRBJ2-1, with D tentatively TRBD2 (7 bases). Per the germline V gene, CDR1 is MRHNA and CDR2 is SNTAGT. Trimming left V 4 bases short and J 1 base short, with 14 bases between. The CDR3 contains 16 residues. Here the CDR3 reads CASSARGASSYNEQFF. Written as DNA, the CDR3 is TGTGCCAGCAGTGCTCGGGGGGCTTCGTCCTACAATGAGCAGTTCTTC.